The rows below give T cell receptor beta chains drawn from one sample of a study of blood T cell repertoires in COVID-19. Sequenced by immunoSEQ multiplex PCR; TCRdb stores in-frame clones only, minus some. In the table there are approximately 70,000 clones, 70% to 90% of which are singletons. The specimen was peripheral blood. These TCRs come from a woman between 50 and 59 years old with COVID-19, enrolled during active disease. Each CDR3 is given with its conserved first and last residue. The order of the fields is CDR3 DNA, CDR3 protein, clone size, D gene, J gene, V gene. The D gene is left open where the match is weak. Size tells how often a clone was seen (once, few, many) or the class of an expanded clone, and some rows leave it out.

TGCGCCAGCAGCCAAGACTGGGGGGAGCGGGCAGACGAGCAGTACTTC CASSQDWGERADEQYF - - TRBJ2-7 TRBV4-3
TGTGCCAGCAGCTTGACCTGGGGGGGACAGGGTACTCAGCCCCAGCATTTT CASSLTWGGQGTQPQHF - TRBD1 TRBJ1-5 TRBV7-2
TGTGCCACCAGCAGAGTTTTTGGCGGACGGGGTACTAATGAGCAGTTCTTC CATSRVFGGRGTNEQFF few - TRBJ2-1 TRBV15
TGTGCCTGGAGTGTACCAGGGACAGTCCCCTACGAGCAGTACTTC CAWSVPGTVPYEQYF - TRBD1 TRBJ2-7 TRBV30
TGTGCCAGCTCACCGGACAGGGCCGCCTATGGCTACACCTTC CASSPDRAAYGYTF - TRBD1 TRBJ1-2 TRBV18
TGCGCCAGCAGCCGAGCACCGGGACAGGGGGTCGCTGGGGCCAACGTCCTGACTTTC CASSRAPGQGVAGANVLTF - TRBD1 TRBJ2-6 TRBV5-1
TGTGCCAGCAGTTACGCGGGGCCGGGTCAGCCCCAGCATTTT CASSYAGPGQPQHF - - TRBJ1-5 TRBV6-5
TGCAGCGTTATCCCGGGACAGCAGAACACTGAAGCTTTCTTT CSVIPGQQNTEAFF - TRBD1 TRBJ1-1 TRBV29-1
TGCGCCAGCAGCCAAGTTTTCGACAGCACCGGGGAGCTGTTTTTT CASSQVFDSTGELFF - - TRBJ2-2 TRBV4-1
TGTGCCAGCACCCCAGGGGCGGACCTCTCCTACGAGCAGTACTTC CASTPGADLSYEQYF - - TRBJ2-7 TRBV28
TGTGCCAGCAGTAGCTGGTCCTTAGCGGGACAGCAGTTCTTC CASSSWSLAGQQFF few TRBD2 TRBJ2-1 TRBV28
TGTGCCAGCAGCCCTAGGGGGCTTAACACTGAAGCTTTCTTT CASSPRGLNTEAFF - TRBD1 TRBJ1-1 TRBV28
TGCGCCAGCAGCCAAGAGTTCGGGACAGGGGGCTTTTGGCATAATTCACCCCTCCACTTT CASSQEFGTGGFWHNSPLHF - TRBD1 TRBJ1-6 TRBV4-1
TGTGCCAGCGTTCTCAGGGTGAGCTCCTACGAGCAGTACTTC CASVLRVSSYEQYF few - TRBJ2-7 TRBV6-5
TGTGCCAGCAGCTTGCCACGCGGGGTCTCCTACGAGCAGTACTTC CASSLPRGVSYEQYF - - TRBJ2-7 TRBV11-1
TGTGCCAGTAGCATTTTTACCGGACTAAGCTCCTACAATGAGCAGTTCTTC CASSIFTGLSSYNEQFF - - TRBJ2-1 TRBV19
TGTGCCACCAGTGATCAATGGACAGGGGTCTACAATGAGCAGTTCTTC CATSDQWTGVYNEQFF - TRBD1 TRBJ2-1 TRBV24-1
TGCAGTGCTGGAAACAGCGGCTACACCTTC CSAGNSGYTF - - TRBJ1-2 TRBV20-1
TGTGCCAGCAGCTTAGCGCGGGGCACAGATACGCAGTATTTT CASSLARGTDTQYF - - TRBJ2-3 TRBV7-9
TGTGCCAGCAGTCCCCATCAAGGACAGCAGAACACTGAAGCTTTCTTT CASSPHQGQQNTEAFF - - TRBJ1-1 TRBV7-9
TGCAGCTTCCGGGACAGCTACGTAACCCAGTACTTC CSFRDSYVTQYF - TRBD1 TRBJ2-5 TRBV29-1
TGTGCCAGCAGGGGTCCGGGGGAAAAACTGTTTTTT CASRGPGEKLFF - - TRBJ1-4 TRBV2
TGTGCCAGTAGTATTGGGGCTGGCACAGATACGCAGTATTTT CASSIGAGTDTQYF once - TRBJ2-3 TRBV19
TGTGCCACCAGCAGAGAGGGGGGGACAGGGAACGATGGCTACACCTTC CATSREGGTGNDGYTF few TRBD1 TRBJ1-2 TRBV15
TGCAGTGCTTCCAACAGGGATGGCTACACCTTC CSASNRDGYTF - - TRBJ1-2 TRBV20-1
TGTGCCAGCTCACCCTCACAGCTCTCTGGAAACACCATATATTTT CASSPSQLSGNTIYF - - TRBJ1-3 TRBV18
TGTGCCAGCAGCCCCCAGACTAGCACAGATACGCAGTATTTT CASSPQTSTDTQYF - - TRBJ2-3 TRBV9
TGTGCCAGCAGTGACCCCAGGGGGACTAGCACAGATACGCAGTATTTT CASSDPRGTSTDTQYF - - TRBJ2-3 TRBV6-2/TRBV6-3
TGCGCCAGCAGCTTGGTGGTGAGGGAGACCCAGTACTTC CASSLVVRETQYF - - TRBJ2-5 TRBV5-1
TGCGCCAGCAGCTGGGATTTGGGACAGGGGGAAACCGGGGAGCTGTTTTTT CASSWDLGQGETGELFF once TRBD1 TRBJ2-2 TRBV5-1
TGTGCCAGCAGTAGGGACAGGGGGCGCGTCACAGATACGCAGTATTTT CASSRDRGRVTDTQYF - TRBD1 TRBJ2-3 TRBV2
TGTGCCAGCAGCCGAGGACTAGGCACCGGGGAGCTGTTTTTT CASSRGLGTGELFF - TRBD2 TRBJ2-2 TRBV4-2
TGTGCCAGCAGCTTATGGCGGGAGGGCCTCCACGAGCAGTACTTC CASSLWREGLHEQYF - TRBD2 TRBJ2-7 TRBV7-2
TGTGCCAGCAGTTACTTGGCGGCCTACGAGCAGTACTTC CASSYLAAYEQYF - - TRBJ2-7 TRBV6-2/TRBV6-3
TGTGCCATCGGGACACCAAGCTCTGGGGCCAACGTCCTGACTTTC CAIGTPSSGANVLTF - - TRBJ2-6 TRBV10-3
TGTGCCAGCAGCTTAGGGTCCCCGACTTACAATGAGCAGTTCTTC CASSLGSPTYNEQFF few - TRBJ2-1 TRBV7-9
TGTGCCAGCTCACGCCGGGGAGCCTCCACAGATACGCAGTATTTT CASSRRGASTDTQYF once - TRBJ2-3 TRBV18